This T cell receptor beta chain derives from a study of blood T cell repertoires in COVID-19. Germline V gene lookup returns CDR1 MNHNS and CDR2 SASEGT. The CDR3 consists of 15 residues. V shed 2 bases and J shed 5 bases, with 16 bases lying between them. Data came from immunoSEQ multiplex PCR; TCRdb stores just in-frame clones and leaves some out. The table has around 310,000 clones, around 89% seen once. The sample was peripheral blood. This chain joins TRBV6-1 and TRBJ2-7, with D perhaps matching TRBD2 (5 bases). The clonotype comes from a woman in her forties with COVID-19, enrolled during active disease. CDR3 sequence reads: CASSESPEGLHEQYF. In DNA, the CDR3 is TGTGCCAGCAGTGAATCCCCGGAAGGACTCCACGAGCAGTACTTC.